A single sample is the source of the 25 T cell receptor beta chains below, sequenced in a study of T cell responses to AZD1222 COVID-19 vaccine. The method was immunoSEQ multiplex PCR; TCRdb's version includes in-frame clones alone and lacks a portion of them. The sample consists of 100,000 to 120,000 clones, approximately 90% of them appearing once. This material consisted of peripheral blood, taken on day 0 of AZD1222 vaccination. These TCRs come from an adult in good health.

This chain joins TRBV2 and TRBJ2-5, with D tentatively TRBD2 (5 bases). CDR1 is SNHLY, CDR2 FYNNEI, per germline. The CDR3 has 16 residues. Trimming took 7 bases from V and 2 from J, leaving 20 bases between them. CDR3 bases: TGTGCCAGCAATACCCTCGGGATGGGCACGCAAGAGACCCAGTACTTC. It specifies CASNTLGMGTQETQYF.

V and J are TRBV5-4 and TRBJ2-1, with 9 positions matching TRBD1. The V segment lost 5 bases and the J segment 2 bases; nucleotides outside the gene matches: 5. This CDR3 has 15 residues. CDR1 SGHNT and CDR2 YYREEE come from the germline V gene (reference sequence). Here the CDR3 DNA reads TGTGCCAGCAGGGAGGACAGGGGCGCCTACAATGAGCAGTTCTTC. This gives the protein CASREDRGAYNEQFF. Full variable domain (remainder filled in from reference TRBV5-4 and TRBJ2-1): ETGVTQSPTHLIKTRGQQVTLRCSSQSGHNTVSWYQQALGQGPQFIFQYYREEENGRGNFPPRFSGLQFPNYSSELNVNALELDDSALYLCASREDRGAYNEQFFGPGTRLTVL.

The rearrangement uses TRBV9 and TRBJ2-2; 8 nucleotides agree with TRBD1. Germline V CDR1 and CDR2: SGDLS, YYNGEE. V lost 0 bases, J lost 7 bases, and 5 bases stayed unmatched. The CDR3 contains 15 residues. The CDR3: CASSVGTGFGGELFF. In DNA, the CDR3 is TGTGCCAGCAGCGTAGGGACAGGGTTCGGCGGGGAGCTGTTTTTT.

This chain connects TRBV25-1 to TRBJ1-3, with a tentative D call TRBD1 (5 bases). Trimming took off 5 bases at V and 2 bases at J, with 10 bases between the two ends. This CDR3 has 14 residues. Germline V lookup: CDR1 MGHDK, CDR2 SYGVNS. The CDR3 DNA is TGTGCCAGCAGTCGGCGGGGCGCTGGAAACACCATATATTTT. This codes for CASSRRGAGNTIYF. Together with reference TRBV25-1 and TRBJ1-3, the CDR3 gives the full variable domain: EADIYQTPRYLVIGTGKKITLECSQTMGHDKMYWYQQDPGMELHLIHYSYGVNSTEKGDLSSESTVSRIRTEHFPLTLESARPSHTSQYLCASSRRGAGNTIYFGEGSWLTVV.

This clone came up once. This chain joins TRBV24-1 and TRBJ2-5; no firm D call. The CDR3 consists of 15 residues. V was shortened by 3 bases and J by 1 base, with 11 bases between the two germline ends. Germline V CDR1 and CDR2: KGHDR, SFDVKD. The CDR3 protein is CATSDPVSVQETQYF. CDR3 DNA: TGTGCCACCAGTGATCCCGTATCCGTCCAAGAGACCCAGTACTTC.

Only one count was recorded for this clone. The gene calls are TRBV19 and TRBJ2-7; 11 bases are shared with TRBD1. Trimming took 3 bases from V and 5 from J; bases not matched to a gene: 3. Germline CDR1 LNHDA, CDR2 SQIVND (reference sequence). This CDR3 region has 14 residues. The CDR3 loop reads CASSIGQGADEQYF. Here the CDR3 DNA reads TGTGCCAGTAGTATCGGACAGGGGGCTGACGAGCAGTACTTC.

The count of this clone is one. The rearrangement links TRBV18 to TRBJ2-5; no firm D call. The CDR3 length is 14 residues. V was clipped by 4 bases and J by 2 bases, with 11 bases between them. Germline loops: CDR1 KGHSH, CDR2 LQKENI. CDR3 sequence (DNA): TGTGCCAGCTCACTCACCTTGGGTCAAGAGACCCAGTACTTC. This sequence encodes CASSLTLGQETQYF.

This clone was counted between two and nine times. The chain carries TRBV27 and TRBJ2-1; D is tentatively TRBD1 or TRBD2 (6 bases each). The V gene's germline CDR1 is MNHEY and CDR2 SMNVEV (reference sequence). V lost 4 bases and J lost 12, with 25 bases in between. This CDR3 comprises 16 residues. This CDR3 is CASSSSGGGYNEWQFF. The CDR3 DNA sequence: TGTGCCAGCAGTTCCTCCGGAGGGGGTTACAATGAGTGGCAGTTCTTC.

V and J are TRBV2 and TRBJ2-3, with 9 bases that match TRBD2. The CDR3 is 17 residues long. V shed 6 bases and J 4 bases; nucleotides not matched to a gene: 14. CDR1 SNHLY and CDR2 FYNNEI come from the germline V gene. CDR3: CASSYGESGRRSDTQYF. The CDR3 nucleotides are TGTGCCAGCAGCTATGGGGAGAGCGGGAGGAGGTCAGATACGCAGTATTTT.

The rearrangement joins TRBV5-1 to TRBJ1-4, with 9 positions matching TRBD1. The germline V gene encodes CDR1 SGHRS and CDR2 YFSETQ. The CDR3 spans 15 residues. V lost 0 bases to trimming and J lost 7 bases; unmatched junction nucleotides: 4. The CDR3 sequence: CASSLAGTGREKLFF. Here the CDR3 DNA reads TGCGCCAGCAGCTTGGCCGGGACAGGGCGTGAAAAACTGTTTTTT.

The chain has TRBV6-5 and TRBJ1-1; D might be TRBD1 (6 bases). Trimming took off 1 base at V and 3 bases at J, with 15 bases between the two ends. The CDR3 sequence is 16 residues long. In germline, CDR1 is MNHEY, CDR2 SVGAGI. CDR3 residues: CASSYLGARGYTEAFF. In nucleotides, the CDR3 is TGTGCCAGCAGTTACTTGGGGGCGAGAGGGTACACTGAAGCTTTCTTT.

J is TRBJ2-1 and V is TRBV28, with 8 bases that match TRBD1. The ends lost 5 bases at V and 5 bases at J; junction bases unmatched: 5. Germline V lookup: CDR1 MDHEN, CDR2 SYDVKM. This CDR3 is built from 14 residues. DNA of the CDR3: TGTGCCAGCAGTACAAGACAGGGGAACAATGAGCAGTTCTTC. Its translation is CASSTRQGNNEQFF.

V and J are TRBV9 and TRBJ2-1, with 9 bases fitting TRBD2. Germline loops: CDR1 SGDLS, CDR2 YYNGEE. CDR3 size: 18 residues. Germline trimming cut 0 bases from V and 4 bases from J; bases unmatched to any gene: 11. The CDR3 region is CASSVGLPSGVPYNEQFF. In nucleotides, the CDR3 is TGTGCCAGCAGCGTAGGGCTTCCTAGCGGGGTACCTTACAATGAGCAGTTCTTC.

This chain links TRBV3-1 (or the pseudogene TRBV3-2) with TRBJ1-4; weak D call: TRBD1 (5 bases). Trimming removed 3 bases at V and 7 bases at J, with 15 bases between. CDR1 is LGHDT, CDR2 YNNKEL, per germline (reference sequence). The CDR3 is 15 residues long. The DNA of the CDR3 is TGTGCCAGCAGCCAGTATTTTCAGGGTAGTGAAAAACTGTTTTTT. Translated, it gives CASSQYFQGSEKLFF.

This chain links TRBV6-6 with TRBJ2-7; no clear D gene. The CDR3 has 12 amino acids. From germline, CDR1 is MNHNY and CDR2 SVGAGI (reference sequence). Trimming removed 4 bases from V and 4 bases from J, with 8 bases in between. The CDR3 sequence: CASSSLAYEQYF. The CDR3 region has the DNA TGTGCCAGCAGTTCCCTTGCGTACGAGCAGTACTTC.

The chain couples TRBV7-3 to TRBJ2-2; unclear D gene. V was clipped by 0 bases and J by 8 bases, with 1 base between them. This CDR3 comprises 11 residues. Germline assignment: CDR1 SGHTA and CDR2 FQGTGA. For the CDR3, the DNA is TGTGCCAGCAGCTTAACTGGGGAGCTGTTTTTT. Protein: CASSLTGELFF.

The rearrangement joins TRBV3-1 (or the pseudogene TRBV3-2) to TRBJ1-1; no definite D call. CDR3 length: 14 amino acids. V lost 4 bases, J lost 4 bases, and 13 bases lay in between. CDR1 and CDR2 from the germline V gene are LGHDT and YNNKEL (reference sequence). The CDR3 sequence is CASSPPGRPTEAFF. CDR3 sequence (DNA): TGTGCCAGCAGCCCACCGGGCAGACCCACTGAAGCTTTCTTT.

The chain couples TRBV5-1 to TRBJ2-7; 7 nucleotides line up with TRBD1. The V gene's germline CDR1 is SGHRS and CDR2 YFSETQ. The V segment lost 0 bases and the J segment 6 bases; nucleotides outside the gene matches: 9. CDR3 length equals 15 residues. The CDR3 DNA is TGCGCCAGCAGCTTGGTTTATAGGGGGCGCGTCGAGCAGTACTTC. Its protein is CASSLVYRGRVEQYF.

The V gene is TRBV28, the J gene TRBJ1-5; TRBD1 matches at 8 bases. J lost 6 bases, V lost 5 bases, and 6 bases had no gene match. The germline V gene encodes CDR1 MDHEN and CDR2 SYDVKM. This CDR3 is built from 14 residues. The CDR3 region has the DNA TGTGCCAGCAGTCCATGGACAGGGTTTCAGCCCCAGCATTTT. This sequence encodes CASSPWTGFQPQHF.

The V and J genes are TRBV10-3 and TRBJ2-7; D possibly corresponds to TRBD1 (6 bases). The CDR3 is 13 residues long. The germline gives CDR1 ENHRY, CDR2 SYGVKD. V was clipped by 6 bases and J by 0 bases, with 9 bases between them. CDR3: CAISGTSSYEQYF. Written as DNA, the CDR3 is TGTGCCATCAGCGGGACAAGCTCCTACGAGCAGTACTTC.

The V call is TRBV28, the J call TRBJ2-3; 12 nucleotides align to TRBD2. The ends lost 4 bases at V and 0 bases at J; junction bases unmatched: 2. CDR3 length equals 16 residues. Germline CDR1 is MDHEN and CDR2 is SYDVKM. This CDR3 is CASSSGTSGSTDTQYF. As DNA, the CDR3 is TGTGCCAGCAGTTCGGGGACTAGCGGGAGCACAGATACGCAGTATTTT.

The chain recombines TRBV18 with TRBJ1-2; D is unresolved. This CDR3 is 15 amino acids long. Trimming took 0 bases from V and 3 from J, leaving 11 bases between them. The germline V gene has CDR1 KGHSH and CDR2 LQKENI. The CDR3 loop reads CASSPPGVEYYGYTF. The CDR3 DNA sequence: TGTGCCAGCTCACCACCCGGGGTTGAGTACTATGGCTACACCTTC.

This clone has a handful of counts. V usage is TRBV3-1 (or the pseudogene TRBV3-2) and J usage is TRBJ1-2; D call uncertain. CDR3 length equals 15 residues. Germline V gives CDR1 LGHDT, CDR2 YNNKEL (reference sequence). The V end lost 1 base, the J end lost 8 bases, and 17 bases lay between the germline ends. CDR3 loop: CASSQGRIMAGGYTF. Written as DNA, the CDR3 is TGTGCCAGCAGCCAAGGACGGATAATGGCGGGCGGCTACACCTTC.

The chain has TRBV6-5 and TRBJ1-6, with 8 bases lining up with TRBD1. The CDR3 contains 12 residues. Germline CDR1 reads MNHEY; CDR2 reads SVGAGI. V lost 6 bases, J lost 11 bases, and 3 bases stayed unmatched. The CDR3 reads CASRTGEPPLHF. The DNA of the CDR3 is TGTGCCAGCAGGACAGGGGAGCCACCCCTCCACTTT.

The chain combines TRBV10-3 with TRBJ1-1, with D hard to call. This CDR3 spans 13 amino acids. Trimming stripped 3 bases from V and 4 bases from J, with 9 bases between. CDR1 is ENHRY, CDR2 SYGVKD, per germline. CDR3 loop: CAISDGESTEAFF. The CDR3 DNA reads TGTGCCATCAGTGACGGGGAGAGCACTGAAGCTTTCTTT.